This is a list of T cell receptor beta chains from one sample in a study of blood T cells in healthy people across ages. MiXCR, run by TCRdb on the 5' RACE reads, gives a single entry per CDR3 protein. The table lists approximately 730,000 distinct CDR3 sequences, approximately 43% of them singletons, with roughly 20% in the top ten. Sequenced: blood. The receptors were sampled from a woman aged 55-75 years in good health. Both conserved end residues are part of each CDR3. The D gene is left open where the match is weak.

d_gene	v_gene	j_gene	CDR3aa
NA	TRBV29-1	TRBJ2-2	CGRQGNTGELFF
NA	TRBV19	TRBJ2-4	CASSPNGVKNIQYF
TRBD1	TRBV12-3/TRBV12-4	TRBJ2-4	CASSPGQGVAKNIQYF
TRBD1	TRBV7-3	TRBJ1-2	CASSLRPTTGGASYGYTF
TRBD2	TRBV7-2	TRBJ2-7	CASSPGGSGSYEQYF
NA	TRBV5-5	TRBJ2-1	CASSSVTAHNEQFF
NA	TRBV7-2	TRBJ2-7	CASSLGHNGEQYF
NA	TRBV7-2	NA	CASSLGMGGEQYF
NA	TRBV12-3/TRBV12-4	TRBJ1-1	CASSLGGREAFF
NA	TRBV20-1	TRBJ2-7	CSARPHLGGSSYEQYF
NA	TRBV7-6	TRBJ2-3	CASSPGADTQYF
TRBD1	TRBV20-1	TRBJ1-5	CSATDRGVVDQPQHF
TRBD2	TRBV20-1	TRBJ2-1	CSANSGSSYNEQFF
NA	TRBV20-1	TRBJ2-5	CSASSTLGETQYF
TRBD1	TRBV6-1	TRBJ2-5	CARRDRGVLETQYF
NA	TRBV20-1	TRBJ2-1	CSASDGQETQFF
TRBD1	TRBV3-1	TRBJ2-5	CASSKDRGYEQYF
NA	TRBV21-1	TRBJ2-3	CASSNSEGRQETSTDTQYF
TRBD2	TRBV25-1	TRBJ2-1	CASSGAGEYNEQFF
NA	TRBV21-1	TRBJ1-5	CASSRMQGSNQPQHF
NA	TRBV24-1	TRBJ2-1	CATSDPGTSHYNEQFF
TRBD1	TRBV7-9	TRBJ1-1	CASSSGTEATEAFF
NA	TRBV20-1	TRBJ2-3	CSVPGSTDTQYF
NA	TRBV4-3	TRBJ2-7	CASSQDISYEQYF
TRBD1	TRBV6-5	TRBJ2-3	CASRRGQGTDTQYF
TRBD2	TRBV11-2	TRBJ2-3	CASSIIGTSDSWTTDTQYF
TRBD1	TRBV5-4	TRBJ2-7	CASSFWTGGEQYF
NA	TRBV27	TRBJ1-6	CASSLKAFISPLHF